This T cell receptor beta chain was captured by sequencing in a study of response to subunit inactivated influenza vaccine. TCRdb re-called the RT-PCR reads with MiXCR, one entry per CDR3 protein. The sample has about 570,000 distinct CDR3 sequences; approximately 10% are singletons. As to this clonotype: One end of the junction varies from germline; a read error may be responsible.

The V gene's germline CDR1 is MNHEY and CDR2 SVGEGT. There are 16 residues in the CDR3. This sample also belongs to another study, concerning T cells expressing NK-cell markers. From that second work: UMIs accompanied the 5'RACE template switching by which TCR beta cDNA was made.

The receptor comes from a man aged 45 to 65 who received an inactivated influenza vaccine. Sample: PBMCs from blood, taken on the day of vaccination. This sequence joins TRBV6-2 or TRBV6-3 and TRBJ2-2, with D tentatively TRBD2 (5 bases). The chain's CDR3 is CASSRTGSGVSGELLF. As DNA, the CDR3 is TGTGCCAGCAGTAGGACGGGGTCCGGTGTTTCCGGGGAGCTGCTTTTT.